These 17 T cell receptor beta chains were all obtained from the same sample, sequenced in a study of blood T cell repertoires in COVID-19 (dated by TCRdb to about 2020). The method was the immunoSEQ multiplex PCR assay. TCRdb stores this immuneACCESS table with in-frame sequences only. Part of the clones is absent; in the studies checked, under half of the shortfall reflects unresolved V genes, and no reason is known for the rest. The sample data list about 280,000 clones, and roughly 85% of these were observed just once. The ten largest clones add up to 2% to 3% of the sample. Source material: PBMCs or T cells enriched from blood (not recorded which). These receptor sequences come from a woman aged 50 to 60 who had recovered from COVID-19.

The chain has TRBV18 and TRBJ1-5; no clear D. V lost 5 bases to trimming and J lost 3 bases, with 8 bases between them. The CDR3 runs 13 residues. The germline CDR1 and CDR2 sequences are KGHSH and LQKENI. CDR3 DNA: TGTGCCAGCTCATCCGACTACAATCAGCCCCAGCATTTT. This codes for CASSSDYNQPQHF.

The genes are TRBV7-6 and TRBJ2-2; a weak D match, TRBD2 (7 bases). Trimming stripped 6 bases from V and 4 bases from J, with 15 bases between. The CDR3 contains 15 residues. The germline V gene has CDR1 SGHVS and CDR2 FNYEAQ. The chain's CDR3 is CASRRGGPGTGELFF. The CDR3 bases are TGTGCCAGCAGGAGGGGGGGGCCGGGCACCGGGGAGCTGTTTTTT.

The chain combines TRBV14 with TRBJ1-4, with D perhaps matching TRBD1 (6 bases). CDR3 length equals 15 residues. CDR1 is SGHDN and CDR2 is FVKESK in the germline V gene. Trimming left V 4 bases short and J 7 bases short, with 16 bases between. This CDR3 reads CASSPLGGLGEKLFF. DNA for the CDR3: TGTGCCAGCAGCCCCTTGGGGGGGCTTGGTGAAAAACTGTTTTTT.

On this clone itself: The junction differs from germline at one of its ends, possibly a read error. The V and J genes are TRBV5-4 and TRBJ1-4; unclear D gene. Germline CDR1 is SGHNT and CDR2 is YYREEE (reference sequence). The CDR3 has 12 amino acids. The CDR3 DNA reads TGTGCCAGCAGCTTGGAGCGGCAGCGCGCCGTTTTT. Its translation is CASSLERQRAVF. The full variable domain, its missing parts supplied by reference TRBV5-4 and TRBJ1-4, is ETGVTQSPTHLIKTRGQQVTLRCSSQSGHNTVSWYQQALGQGPQFIFQYYREEENGRGNFPPRFSGLQFPNYSSELNVNALELDDSALYLCASSLERQRAVFGSGTQLSVL.

The V gene is TRBV2, the J gene TRBJ1-5; D gene unclear. V was trimmed by 1 base and J by 0 bases, leaving 13 bases between them. The CDR3 is made up of 17 amino acids. The germline V gene has CDR1 SNHLY and CDR2 FYNNEI. In DNA form, the CDR3 reads TGTGCCAGCAGTGAAGTTAGGAGGGCTGTTAGCAATCAGCCCCAGCATTTT. Amino acid sequence: CASSEVRRAVSNQPQHF.

The chain links TRBV19 to TRBJ1-5; 11 bases fit TRBD1. J was trimmed by 5 bases and V by 2 bases; bases with no gene match: 2. This CDR3 is built from 15 residues. Per the germline V gene, CDR1 is LNHDA and CDR2 is SQIVND (reference sequence). This chain's CDR3 is CASSIWGQGDQPQHF. Here the CDR3 DNA reads TGTGCCAGTAGTATATGGGGACAGGGGGATCAGCCCCAGCATTTT. Full variable domain (missing parts from reference TRBV19 and TRBJ1-5): DGGITQSPKYLFRKEGQNVTLSCEQNLNHDAMYWYRQDPGQGLRLIYYSQIVNDFQKGDIAEGYSVSREKKESFPLTVTSAQKNPTAFYLCASSIWGQGDQPQHFGDGTRLSIL.

This clone was observed once. The chain carries TRBV27 and TRBJ2-2; 9 nucleotides line up with TRBD2. This CDR3 region has 15 residues. Per the germline V gene, CDR1 is MNHEY and CDR2 is SMNVEV (reference sequence). V gave up 5 bases and J gave up 1 base; unmatched junction bases: 2. The CDR3 coding sequence is TGTGCCAGCAGTCTAGCGGGGTTGAACACCGGGGAGCTGTTTTTT. Its protein product is CASSLAGLNTGELFF.

This clone was seen only a few times. The gene calls are TRBV30 and TRBJ1-3; 7 positions agree with TRBD1. The CDR3 runs 16 residues. Germline CDR1 GTSNPN, CDR2 SVGIG (reference sequence). V trimming: 8 bases; J trimming: 0 bases; junction bases outside the gene matches: 13. CDR3 DNA sequence: TGTGCCGGAACTTCTGCCCGGGACAGCTCTGGAAACACCATATATTTT. This gives the protein CAGTSARDSSGNTIYF.

The rearrangement links TRBV10-2 to TRBJ1-5; no clear D gene. The CDR3 totals 17 residues. V lost 0 bases, J lost 4 bases, and 16 bases lay in between. Germline CDR1 and CDR2: WSHSY and SAAADI. The CDR3 reads CASSESRSLEGNQPQHF. In DNA, the CDR3 is TGCGCCAGCAGTGAGTCGAGGAGCCTAGAGGGTAATCAGCCCCAGCATTTT.

In its sample, this clone was seen once. V usage is TRBV7-9 and J usage is TRBJ2-1; weak D call: TRBD2 (5 bases). Germline values: CDR1 SEHNR, CDR2 FQNEAQ (reference sequence). V lost 3 bases, J lost 5 bases, and 11 bases lay in between. The CDR3 has 14 amino acids. The CDR3 bases are TGTGCCAGCAGCTTGCGGGTTCGGGACAATGAGCAGTTCTTC. Residues: CASSLRVRDNEQFF.

The J gene is TRBJ1-4, the V gene TRBV21-1. TRBV21-1 is designated a pseudogene. The CDR3 has 13 amino acids. In DNA form, the CDR3 reads TGTGCCAGCAACCGGGGGGGAGCCGAAAAACTGTTTTTT. It yields the protein CASNRGGAEKLFF.

This clone was recorded once. The rearrangement uses TRBV5-4 and TRBJ2-7, with D uncertain. This CDR3 has 14 residues. V lost 1 base, J lost 0 bases, and 8 bases lay in between. Germline CDR1 and CDR2: SGHNT and YYREEE (reference sequence). CDR3 in amino acids: CASSLPSSSYEQYF. CDR3 nucleotide sequence: TGTGCCAGCAGCTTGCCTTCTAGCTCCTACGAGCAGTACTTC.

This chain joins TRBV5-4 and TRBJ1-1; TRBD1 is a possible D gene (6 bases). CDR1 is SGHNT, CDR2 YYREEE, per germline (reference sequence). Trimming cost V 0 bases and J 5 bases, with 14 bases left between them. The CDR3 is made up of 15 amino acids. The CDR3, as DNA: TGTGCCAGCAGCTTGGAACAGGGATTTCGGACTGAAGCTTTCTTT. Its protein product is CASSLEQGFRTEAFF.

The V and J genes are TRBV3-1 (or the pseudogene TRBV3-2) and TRBJ1-2; possibly TRBD1 for D (6 bases). Trimming took off 4 bases at V and 6 bases at J, with 12 bases between the two ends. Germline V gene sequence: CDR1 LGHDT, CDR2 YNNKEL (reference sequence). CDR3 length: 13 residues. This chain's CDR3 is CASSPWEGDGYTF. CDR3 sequence (DNA): TGTGCCAGCAGCCCCTGGGAGGGGGATGGCTACACCTTC.

The chain is built from TRBV6-5 and TRBJ2-7; D might be TRBD2 (5 bases). The germline V and J ends were trimmed by 0 bases and 2 bases, with 11 bases remaining between them. The CDR3 has 15 amino acids. Germline values: CDR1 MNHEY, CDR2 SVGAGI. The CDR3, as DNA: TGTGCCAGCAGTTACTCGAGGCTAGCTGCCTACGAGCAGTACTTC. Protein product: CASSYSRLAAYEQYF.

CDR3 sequence (DNA): TGTGCCAGCAGATCTACGGACAACTCCTACGAGCAGTACTTC. This encodes CASRSTDNSYEQYF. The rearrangement joins TRBV2 to TRBJ2-7; perhaps TRBD1 as D (5 bases). Trimming removed 6 bases at V and 0 bases at J, with 12 bases between. CDR1 SNHLY and CDR2 FYNNEI come from the germline V gene. There are 14 residues in the CDR3.

The rearrangement links TRBV5-1 to TRBJ1-2; D is unclear. The V end lost 5 bases, the J end lost 0 bases, and 11 bases lay between the germline ends. The CDR3 runs 14 residues. Germline CDR1 SGHRS, CDR2 YFSETQ. The CDR3 DNA follows: TGCGCCAGCAGGGCCGTTCCCACTAACTATGGCTACACCTTC. Encoded protein: CASRAVPTNYGYTF.